This T cell receptor (beta chain) was obtained from a study of a mutant IDH1 vaccine in newly diagnosed glioma. Study information: Patients' prior therapy spanned radiotherapy, temozolomide, or both; most underwent both.

Time point described: week 11, during vaccination. It was 300 ug of mutant IDH1 20-mer peptide that made up each vaccine dose, given with topical imiquimod. Concerning this clone: Antigen: not known.

Assay used: immunoSEQ multiplex PCR; TCRdb lists only in-frame clones, some missing. The data show about 52,000 clones, roughly 90% seen once. Trimming left V 5 bases short and J 3 bases short, with 13 bases between. This CDR3 is built from 14 residues. Germline CDR1 and CDR2: LNHDA and SQIVND (reference sequence). The receptor's source is a man aged 45-65 years with glioma. Sample: PBMCs, taken from a glioma patient whose treatment included an IDH1 peptide vaccine. The chain recombines TRBV19 with TRBJ1-1; possible D gene TRBD1, 6 bases. As DNA, the CDR3 is TGTGCCAGTAGTCGACCCGGACAGTACACTGAAGCTTTCTTT. Translated, it gives CASSRPGQYTEAFF.